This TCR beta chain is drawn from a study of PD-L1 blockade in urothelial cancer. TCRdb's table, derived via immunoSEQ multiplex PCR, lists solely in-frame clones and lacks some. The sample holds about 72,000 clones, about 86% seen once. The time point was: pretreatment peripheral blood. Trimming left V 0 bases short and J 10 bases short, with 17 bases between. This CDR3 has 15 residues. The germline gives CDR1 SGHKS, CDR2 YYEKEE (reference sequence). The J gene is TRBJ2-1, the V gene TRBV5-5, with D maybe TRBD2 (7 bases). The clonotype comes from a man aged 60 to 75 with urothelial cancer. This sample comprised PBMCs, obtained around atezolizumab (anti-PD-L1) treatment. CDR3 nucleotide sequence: TGTGCCAGCAGCTTGGTTGCGGGGGCGACCCGGGAGCAGTTCTTC. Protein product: CASSLVAGATREQFF.